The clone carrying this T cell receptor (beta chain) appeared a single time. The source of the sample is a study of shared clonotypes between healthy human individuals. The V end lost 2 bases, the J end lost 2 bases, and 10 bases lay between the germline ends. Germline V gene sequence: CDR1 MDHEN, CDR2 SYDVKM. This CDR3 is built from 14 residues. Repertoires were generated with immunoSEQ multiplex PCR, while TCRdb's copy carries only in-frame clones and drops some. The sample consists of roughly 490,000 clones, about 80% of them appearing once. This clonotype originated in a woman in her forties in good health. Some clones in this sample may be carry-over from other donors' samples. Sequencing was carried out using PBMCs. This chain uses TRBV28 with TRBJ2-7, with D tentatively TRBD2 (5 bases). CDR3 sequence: CASSLGGVPYEQYF. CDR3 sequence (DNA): TGTGCCAGCAGTTTAGGAGGCGTACCCTACGAGCAGTACTTC.